One and the same sample provided the 28 T cell receptor beta chains below, sequenced in a study of cytomegalovirus exposure and HLA in healthy donors. Data came from immunoSEQ multiplex PCR; TCRdb stores just in-frame clones and leaves some out. The sample contains tens of thousands of clones, roughly 93% of which appear only once. Material: PBMCs. These receptors were collected from a man aged 25-45 years in good health and CMV-seronegative.

This sequence joins TRBV10-3 and TRBJ1-3; the D gene is possibly TRBD1 (6 bases). V lost 0 bases to trimming and J lost 6 bases, with 12 bases between them. The germline V gene encodes CDR1 ENHRY and CDR2 SYGVKD. The length of the CDR3 is 15 residues. CDR3 coding DNA: TGTGCCATCAGTGAGTCAGCAGGGGACGAAAACACCATATATTTT. Translated, it gives CAISESAGDENTIYF.

The chain combines TRBV2 with TRBJ1-5; 8 bases match TRBD1. Germline V gene sequence: CDR1 SNHLY, CDR2 FYNNEI. V lost 5 bases to trimming and J lost 7 bases; unmatched junction nucleotides: 10. This CDR3 contains 15 residues. CDR3 bases: TGTGCCAGCAGTCAGGACAGGGCCGGAGGACAGCCCCAGCATTTT. Amino acid sequence: CASSQDRAGGQPQHF.

This rearrangement joins TRBV19 to TRBJ1-4, with 9 bases fitting TRBD1. Trimming at V came to 10 bases and at J to 7 bases, leaving 13 bases not matched to a gene. This CDR3 has 15 residues. In germline, CDR1 is LNHDA, CDR2 SQIVND (reference sequence). This chain's CDR3 is CATSKLGTGIEKLFF. CDR3 coding DNA: TGTGCCACCTCCAAGCTAGGGACAGGGATTGAAAAACTGTTTTTT.

This chain uses TRBV10-3 with TRBJ2-5; TRBD1 matches 8 bases. With 6 bases clipped from V and 3 bases from J, the junction kept 0 bases outside the gene matches. The CDR3 runs to 12 residues. Germline V lookup: CDR1 ENHRY, CDR2 SYGVKD. CDR3 nucleotides: TGTGCCATCAGGGACAGGGAAGAGACCCAGTACTTC. Translation gives CAIRDREETQYF.

This clone was seen a single time. This chain links TRBV6-5 with TRBJ1-1, with D tentatively TRBD1 (6 bases). The CDR3 extends over 14 amino acids. V lost 4 bases and J lost 5, with 14 bases in between. Germline lookup yields CDR1 MNHEY and CDR2 SVGAGI. The CDR3 sequence: CASSSVPGETEAFF. CDR3 nucleotides: TGTGCCAGCAGTTCTGTACCAGGGGAAACTGAAGCTTTCTTT.

V usage is TRBV27 and J usage is TRBJ2-5, with D possibly TRBD2 on 6 matching bases. Germline assignment: CDR1 MNHEY and CDR2 SMNVEV (reference sequence). V lost 5 bases and J 4 bases, leaving 20 bases between the germline ends. The CDR3 is 16 amino acids. In DNA form, the CDR3 reads TGTGCCAGCAGTCAGACCGGGACCCCGCGGGGAGAGACCCAGTACTTC. Translated, it gives CASSQTGTPRGETQYF.

This chain links TRBV5-1 with TRBJ2-2; 7 bases align to TRBD1. This CDR3 region has 15 residues. From germline, CDR1 is SGHRS and CDR2 YFSETQ. V shed 3 bases and J 3 bases; nucleotides not matched to a gene: 5. CDR3 coding DNA: TGCGCCAGCAGCTCGGCCACAGGGGACACCGGGGAGCTGTTTTTT. Its protein is CASSSATGDTGELFF.

The chain uses TRBV9 and TRBJ2-5; D is possibly TRBD2 (6 bases). V was shortened by 0 bases and J by 3 bases, with 9 bases between the two germline ends. Germline lookup yields CDR1 SGDLS and CDR2 YYNGEE. This CDR3 has 14 residues. CDR3 sequence: CASSVAGTEETQYF. The CDR3 DNA is TGTGCCAGCAGCGTAGCAGGGACTGAAGAGACCCAGTACTTC.

CDR3 protein: CASSRLGWSPLAGSYNEQFF. In nucleotides, the CDR3 is TGTGCCAGCAGCCGCTTGGGTTGGTCGCCTCTAGCGGGGTCCTACAATGAGCAGTTCTTC. The chain carries TRBV13 and TRBJ2-1, with 9 bases aligning to TRBD2. This CDR3 region has 20 residues. The V segment lost 5 bases and the J segment 1 base; nucleotides outside the gene matches: 18. Germline V gene lookup returns CDR1 PRHDT and CDR2 FYEKMQ (reference sequence).

The chain is built from TRBV18 and TRBJ1-1; possibly TRBD1 for D (6 bases). Trimming shortened V by 3 bases and J by 2 bases, and 7 bases separated the two germline ends. Germline V gene data show CDR1 as KGHSH and CDR2 as LQKENI. The CDR3 sequence is 13 residues long. CDR3 DNA sequence: TGTGCCAGCTCACCCGGGACAAACACTGAAGCTTTCTTT. Its translation: CASSPGTNTEAFF.

The genes are TRBV11-2 and TRBJ2-7; 10 bases fit TRBD1. This CDR3 is built from 15 residues. Germline lookup yields CDR1 SGHAT and CDR2 FQNNGV. V gave up 5 bases and J gave up 3 bases; unmatched junction bases: 7. The CDR3 DNA reads TGTGCCAGCAGCCCCGGACAGGGGGTGTACTACGAGCAGTACTTC. Its protein is CASSPGQGVYYEQYF.

This clone was seen once. J is TRBJ2-1 and V is TRBV7-8; no definite D call. The CDR3 length is 13 residues. Germline CDR1 reads SGHVS; CDR2 reads FQNEAQ. V lost 7 bases to trimming and J lost 7 bases, with 14 bases between them. This chain's CDR3 is CASTPMHGNEQFF. The CDR3 DNA sequence: TGTGCCAGCACCCCCATGCACGGGAATGAGCAGTTCTTC.

The chain carries TRBV5-4 and TRBJ2-7, with 7 bases matching TRBD1. The CDR3 totals 14 residues. CDR1 is SGHNT and CDR2 is YYREEE in the germline V gene (reference sequence). The ends lost 4 bases at V and 3 bases at J; junction bases unmatched: 7. This CDR3 reads CASSKNRGDYEQYF. CDR3 DNA: TGTGCCAGCAGCAAAAACAGGGGAGACTACGAGCAGTACTTC.

This clone was seen just once. The rearrangement uses TRBV28 and TRBJ2-1, with 11 bases fitting TRBD2. With 2 bases clipped from V and 1 base from J, the junction kept 7 bases outside the gene matches. Germline CDR1 reads MDHEN; CDR2 reads SYDVKM. The CDR3 runs to 18 residues. CDR3 DNA sequence: TGTGCCAGCAGTTTAACCCGGACTAGCGGGTTTTCCTACAATGAGCAGTTCTTC. Its protein is CASSLTRTSGFSYNEQFF.

This chain uses TRBV27 with TRBJ2-1; 7 bases align to TRBD1. With V trimmed by 3 bases and J by 3 bases, 5 bases remained unmatched. Per germline, CDR1 MNHEY and CDR2 SMNVEV (reference sequence). The CDR3 consists of 15 residues. This CDR3 reads CASSFDRAGYNEQFF. DNA for the CDR3: TGTGCCAGCAGTTTCGACAGGGCAGGCTACAATGAGCAGTTCTTC.

The chain couples TRBV6-5 to TRBJ2-5; 10 nucleotides agree with TRBD2. Germline loops: CDR1 MNHEY, CDR2 SVGAGI. This CDR3 comprises 14 residues. V shed 4 bases and J 5 bases; nucleotides not matched to a gene: 4. The CDR3 nucleotides read TGTGCCAGCAGTTCTAGCGGGAGTTGGGAGACCCAGTACTTC. Translation: CASSSSGSWETQYF.

This clone was seen just once. The chain combines TRBV6-4 with TRBJ2-3; a possible D gene is TRBD1 (6 bases). The V end lost 3 bases, the J end lost 10 bases, and 14 bases lay between the germline ends. The CDR3 is made up of 13 amino acids. Per the germline V gene, CDR1 is MRHNA and CDR2 is SNTAGT. CDR3 protein: CASSESPQGAQYF. The DNA for the CDR3 is TGTGCCAGCAGTGAATCCCCACAGGGAGCGCAGTATTTT.

Only a few counts were recorded for this clone. V is TRBV19 and J is TRBJ2-1; 8 nucleotides agree with TRBD1. This CDR3 has 14 residues. Trimming took 6 bases from V and 6 from J; bases not matched to a gene: 7. Germline V lookup: CDR1 LNHDA, CDR2 SQIVND (reference sequence). The CDR3, as DNA: TGTGCCAGTAGAGAACTTGGACAGGGCAATGAGCAGTTCTTC. It translates to CASRELGQGNEQFF.

The V gene is TRBV6-1, the J gene TRBJ2-2; maybe TRBD1 (6 bases). CDR3 length: 14 residues. Per the germline V gene, CDR1 is MNHNS and CDR2 is SASEGT. V lost 8 bases and J lost 0, with 10 bases in between. Here the CDR3 reads CASGGQTNTGELFF. In DNA, the CDR3 is TGTGCCAGCGGAGGACAGACGAACACCGGGGAGCTGTTTTTT.

The chain links TRBV9 to TRBJ2-5; D may be TRBD1 (6 bases). CDR3 size: 15 residues. The V end was cut by 0 bases, the J end by 5 bases, with 14 bases between. Germline assignment: CDR1 SGDLS and CDR2 YYNGEE. CDR3 DNA sequence: TGTGCCAGCAGCGTAGATCCACAGGGTAGGGAGACCCAGTACTTC. Encoded protein: CASSVDPQGRETQYF.

This rearrangement joins TRBV5-4 to TRBJ2-7; TRBD2 matches at 13 bases. CDR1 is SGHNT, CDR2 YYREEE, per germline (reference sequence). This CDR3 contains 18 residues. Trimming removed 0 bases from V and 4 bases from J; junction bases left unmatched: 10. CDR3 region: CASSLGPSVTSGRYEQYF. The CDR3 DNA reads as TGTGCCAGCAGCTTGGGACCGTCCGTGACTAGCGGGAGGTACGAGCAGTACTTC.

The V gene is TRBV11-2, the J gene TRBJ1-1, with a possible D match to TRBD1 (6 bases). V was pared by 5 bases and J by 6 bases, with 19 bases between. This CDR3 contains 15 residues. CDR1 is SGHAT, CDR2 FQNNGV, per germline. The CDR3 region is CASSLFRGARAEAFF. The CDR3 region has the DNA TGTGCCAGCAGCCTTTTCCGGGGGGCGAGGGCTGAAGCTTTCTTT.

J is TRBJ1-1 and V is TRBV5-1, with 7 bases identical to TRBD1. Germline trimming cut 4 bases from V and 0 bases from J; bases unmatched to any gene: 3. The CDR3 covers 14 residues. The germline gives CDR1 SGHRS, CDR2 YFSETQ. The DNA of the CDR3 is TGCGCCAGCAGCGAGACAGGGATGAACACTGAAGCTTTCTTT. Its protein is CASSETGMNTEAFF.

This sequence joins TRBV7-2 and TRBJ2-2, with D possibly matching TRBD1 (6 bases). Germline V lookup: CDR1 SGHTA, CDR2 FQGNSA. V was trimmed by 2 bases and J by 2 bases, leaving 21 bases between them. This CDR3 contains 19 residues. This chain's CDR3 is CASSLTPHRAQGNTGELFF. CDR3 nucleotide sequence: TGTGCCAGCAGCTTAACCCCGCATCGGGCACAGGGCAACACCGGGGAGCTGTTTTTT.

The chain uses TRBV28 and TRBJ1-2; the match to TRBD1 covers 8 bases. The CDR3 is made up of 14 amino acids. The germline V gene encodes CDR1 MDHEN and CDR2 SYDVKM. The junction had 8 bases not matched to a gene; V was cut back by 6 bases and J by 5 bases. Written as DNA, the CDR3 is TGTGCCAGCAGCCCTTGGGACAGGACATATGGCTACACCTTC. As protein: CASSPWDRTYGYTF.

This chain uses TRBV28 with TRBJ1-2; a possible D gene is TRBD1 (6 bases). V was clipped by 8 bases and J by 7 bases, with 11 bases between them. The CDR3 consists of 11 residues. Germline lookup yields CDR1 MDHEN and CDR2 SYDVKM. In DNA form, the CDR3 reads TGTGCCAGCGCGAGGGGGGGTGGCTACACCTTC. Its protein is CASARGGGYTF.

The chain recombines TRBV6-1 with TRBJ1-1; the D gene is possibly TRBD1 (5 bases). The CDR3 loop spans 11 amino acids. V was pared by 7 bases and J by 4 bases, with 7 bases between. Per germline, CDR1 MNHNS and CDR2 SASEGT. CDR3 nucleotides: TGTGCCAGCAACGGGGGCACTGAAGCTTTCTTT. It is translated as CASNGGTEAFF.

This clone occurred once. The rearrangement links TRBV5-4 to TRBJ1-2, with 7 bases aligning to TRBD1. The CDR3 sequence is 15 residues long. Germline V gene data show CDR1 as SGHNT and CDR2 as YYREEE (reference sequence). Trimming cost V 4 bases and J 2 bases; bases outside gene matches: 8. CDR3 sequence: CASSPGQPENYGYTF. CDR3 DNA sequence: TGTGCCAGCAGCCCGGGACAGCCAGAAAACTATGGCTACACCTTC.